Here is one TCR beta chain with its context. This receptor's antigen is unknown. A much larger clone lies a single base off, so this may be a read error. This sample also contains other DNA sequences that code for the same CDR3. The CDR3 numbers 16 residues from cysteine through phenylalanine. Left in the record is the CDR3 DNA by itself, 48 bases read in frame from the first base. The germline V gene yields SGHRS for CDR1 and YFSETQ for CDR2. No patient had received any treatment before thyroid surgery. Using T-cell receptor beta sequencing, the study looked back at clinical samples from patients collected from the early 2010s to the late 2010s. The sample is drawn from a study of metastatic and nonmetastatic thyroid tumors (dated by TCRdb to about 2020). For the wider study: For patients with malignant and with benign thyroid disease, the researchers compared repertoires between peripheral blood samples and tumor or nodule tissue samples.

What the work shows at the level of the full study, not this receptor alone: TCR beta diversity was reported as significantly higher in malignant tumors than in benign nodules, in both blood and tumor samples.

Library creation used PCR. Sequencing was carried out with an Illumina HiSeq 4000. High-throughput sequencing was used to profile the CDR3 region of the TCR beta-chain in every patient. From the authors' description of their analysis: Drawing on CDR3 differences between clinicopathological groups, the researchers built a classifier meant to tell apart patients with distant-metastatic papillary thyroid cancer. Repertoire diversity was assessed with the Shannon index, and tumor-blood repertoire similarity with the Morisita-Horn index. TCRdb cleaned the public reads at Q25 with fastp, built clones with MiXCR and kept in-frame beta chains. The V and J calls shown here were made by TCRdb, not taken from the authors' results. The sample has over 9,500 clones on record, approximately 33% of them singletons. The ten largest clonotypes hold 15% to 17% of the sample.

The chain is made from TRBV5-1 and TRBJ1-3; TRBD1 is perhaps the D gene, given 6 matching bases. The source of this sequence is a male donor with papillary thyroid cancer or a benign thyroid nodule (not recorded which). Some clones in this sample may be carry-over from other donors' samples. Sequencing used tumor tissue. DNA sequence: TGTGCCAGCAGCTTGGGCGGTCCTGGGACAGGAAACACCATATATTTT. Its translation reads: CASSLGGPGTGNTIYF.